What follows are 2 T cell receptor beta chains derived from one specimen sequenced in a study of T cell changes during pregnancy in multiple sclerosis. Measured with immunoSEQ multiplex PCR; TCRdb has only the in-frame clones, and not every one. The sample includes some 21,000 clones, roughly 80% of them seen just once. The sequencing used CD8+ T cells from peripheral blood mononuclear cells, collected in the first trimester of pregnancy. The source is a female donor in good health, enrolled as a control in a pregnancy study.

This clone was recorded many times. The chain links TRBV6-4 to TRBJ2-3, with TRBD2 as a possible D gene (6 bases). The CDR3 covers 15 residues. Germline CDR1 reads MRHNA; CDR2 reads SNTAGT. V dropped 5 bases and J dropped 2 bases, with 14 bases sitting between them. CDR3 in DNA: TGTGCCAGCAGTCCACAACGGGGGTCCACAGATACGCAGTATTTT. It is translated as CASSPQRGSTDTQYF.

V usage is TRBV7-9 and J usage is TRBJ2-5; D perhaps matches TRBD2 (6 bases). Germline CDR1 and CDR2: SEHNR and FQNEAQ (reference sequence). V lost 2 bases and J 1 base, leaving 11 bases between the germline ends. The CDR3 extends over 15 amino acids. The CDR3 loop reads CASSLKKGGQETQYF. The CDR3 bases are TGTGCCAGCAGCTTAAAAAAGGGAGGCCAAGAGACCCAGTACTTC. The full variable domain, rest sourced from reference TRBV7-9 and TRBJ2-5, is DTGVSQNPRHKITKRGQNVTFRCDPISEHNRLYWYRQTLGQGPEFLTYFQNEAQLEKSRLLSDRFSAERPKGSFSTLEIQRTEQGDSAMYLCASSLKKGGQETQYFGPGTRLLVL.